The 19 T cell receptor beta chains below all came from one sample that was sequenced in a study of CD8+CD57+ T cells in acquired aplastic anemia. The patients chosen for sequencing had shown expansion of CD8+CD57+ cells (detected by flow cytometry). Genomic DNA provided the template from which TCR beta VDJ and CDR3 profiles were obtained. TCRdb re-analysed the reads in MiXCR, keeping a single row per CDR3 protein. The data contain approximately 190,000 distinct CDR3 sequences, around half of them singletons. The sequencing sample was made of sorted CD4+, CD8+, or CD8+CD57+ T cells (not recorded which) from PBMCs. The receptors originated from a human donor with aplastic anemia.

This clonotype has only a few counts. This sequence joins TRBV24-1 and TRBJ1-3; D uncertain. The germline gives CDR1 KGHDR, CDR2 SFDVKD. V dropped 9 bases and J dropped 0 bases, with 14 bases sitting between them. This CDR3 contains 15 residues. CDR3 in amino acids: CATSKGHHSGNTIYF. The CDR3 DNA reads TGTGCCACCTCCAAAGGGCACCACTCTGGAAACACCATATATTTT.

This chain joins TRBV6-1 and TRBJ2-7, with 9 bases matching TRBD1. This CDR3 spans 15 amino acids. J gave up 1 base and V 7 bases, and 8 bases lay outside the gene matches. The germline gives CDR1 MNHNS, CDR2 SASEGT. DNA of the CDR3: TGTGCCAGCACCTCCCCCGGGACAGGGTCCTACGAGCAGTACTTC. This gives the protein CASTSPGTGSYEQYF.

This clonotype was detected many times. The chain carries TRBV20-1 and TRBJ2-1; D gene unclear. This CDR3 has 13 residues. Trimming cost V 3 bases and J 0 bases, with 6 bases left between them. Per germline, CDR1 DFQATT and CDR2 SNEGSKA (reference sequence). The CDR3 protein is CSASGASYNEQFF. As DNA, the CDR3 is TGCAGTGCTAGCGGTGCCTCCTACAATGAGCAGTTCTTC.

This clonotype came up many times. This sequence joins TRBV29-1 and TRBJ1-2; D possibly corresponds to TRBD1 (6 bases). V lost 2 bases and J 2 bases, leaving 12 bases between the germline ends. Germline lookup yields CDR1 SQVTM and CDR2 ANQGSEA. This CDR3 region has 14 residues. The DNA of the CDR3 is TGCAGCGTTGAAAGGGGGGCGGAGAACTATGGCTACACCTTC. As protein: CSVERGAENYGYTF.

Ten or more counts support this clonotype. The chain has TRBV5-1 and TRBJ1-4, with D perhaps TRBD1 (6 bases). Germline-derived CDR1 and CDR2 are SGHRS and YFSETQ. Trimming shortened V by 1 base and J by 4 bases, and 8 bases separated the two germline ends. The CDR3 runs 14 residues. CDR3 sequence: CASSLTGHNEKLFF. Here the CDR3 DNA reads TGCGCCAGCAGCTTGACAGGGCATAATGAAAAACTGTTTTTT.

V is TRBV3-1 and J is TRBJ2-3; D not certain. V lost 1 base to trimming and J lost 2 bases, with 7 bases between them. The CDR3 has 14 amino acids. The V gene's germline CDR1 is LGHDT and CDR2 YNNKEL (reference sequence). The CDR3 region has the DNA TGTGCCAGCAGCCAAGTTATGCACACAGATACGCAGTATTTT. This translates into CASSQVMHTDTQYF.

This chain joins TRBV24-1 and TRBJ1-5, with D unclear. There are 14 residues in the CDR3. The V gene's germline CDR1 is KGHDR and CDR2 SFDVKD. The V end lost 6 bases, the J end lost 0 bases, and 8 bases lay between the germline ends. For the CDR3, the DNA is TGTGCCACCAGTCCCAGGCATAGCAATCAGCCCCAGCATTTT. Translation gives CATSPRHSNQPQHF.

This clonotype was detected ten times or more. V gene TRBV2 combines with J gene TRBJ1-1; D uncertain. CDR1 and CDR2 from the germline V gene are SNHLY and FYNNEI. The CDR3 length is 14 residues. V lost 0 bases and J lost 1, with 6 bases in between. The DNA for the CDR3 is TGTGCCAGCAGTGAAGCCGGAAGGAACACTGAAGCTTTCTTT. Its translation is CASSEAGRNTEAFF.

This chain uses TRBV29-1 with TRBJ2-7; 10 bases map to TRBD2. The CDR3 runs to 13 residues. With V trimmed by 6 bases and J by 2 bases, 4 bases remained unmatched. Per the germline V gene, CDR1 is SQVTM and CDR2 is ANQGSEA. In DNA form, the CDR3 reads TGCAGCGTGTTAAGCGGGGGGGCCTACGAGCAGTACTTC. Translated: CSVLSGGAYEQYF.

The gene calls are TRBV5-1 and TRBJ2-7; TRBD1 matches at 10 bases. Germline CDR1 and CDR2: SGHRS and YFSETQ. This CDR3 is 16 amino acids long. The junction had 9 bases not matched to a gene; V was cut back by 4 bases and J by 2 bases. The CDR3 DNA sequence: TGCGCCAGCAGCCCCCAACCGGGACAGGGGACCTACGAGCAGTACTTC. Translation gives CASSPQPGQGTYEQYF.

The chain is built from TRBV3-1 and TRBJ2-2, with D possibly being TRBD2 (6 bases). The ends were cut back, 7 bases at V and 7 bases at J, with 16 bases in the middle. Germline loops: CDR1 LGHDT, CDR2 YNNKEL (reference sequence). The CDR3 loop spans 14 amino acids. The CDR3 nucleotides read TGTGCCAGCAACTTCGGGGGAGAATACGGGGAGCTGTTTTTT. Translation gives CASNFGGEYGELFF.

The chain links TRBV20-1 to TRBJ2-3, with D maybe TRBD2 (6 bases). The CDR3 is 15 residues long. V lost 4 bases and J lost 0, with 14 bases in between. From germline, CDR1 is DFQATT and CDR2 SNEGSKA (reference sequence). For the CDR3, the DNA is TGCAGTGCTAAATGGGACTTCGCTAGCACAGATACGCAGTATTTT. Protein product: CSAKWDFASTDTQYF.

The chain is built from TRBV28 and TRBJ2-1; D unclear. The germline V and J ends were trimmed by 4 bases and 2 bases, with 12 bases remaining between them. Germline-derived CDR1 and CDR2 are MDHEN and SYDVKM. The CDR3 is 15 residues long. CDR3 sequence: CASSSYTPPYNEQFF. CDR3 nucleotides: TGTGCCAGCAGTTCCTACACACCCCCCTACAATGAGCAGTTCTTC. Full variable domain (remainder filled in from reference TRBV28 and TRBJ2-1): DVKVTQSSRYLVKRTGEKVFLECVQDMDHENMFWYRQDPGLGLRLIYFSYDVKMKEKGDIPEGYSVSREKKERFSLILESASTNQTSMYLCASSSYTPPYNEQFFGPGTRLTVL.

The chain has TRBV15 and TRBJ2-2, with a possible D match to TRBD2 (6 bases). CDR3 length: 12 residues. The V end was cut by 9 bases, the J end by 4 bases, with 9 bases between. The germline V gene has CDR1 LNHNV and CDR2 YYDKDF (reference sequence). The CDR3 DNA reads as TGTGCCACACGGGGGACCACCGGGGAGCTGTTTTTT. Protein product: CATRGTTGELFF. Complete variable domain (other parts from reference TRBV15 and TRBJ2-2): DAMVIQNPRYQVTQFGKPVTLSCSQTLNHNVMYWYQQKSSQAPKLLFHYYDKDFNNEADTPDNFQSRRPNTSFCFLDIRSPGLGDTAMYLCATRGTTGELFFGEGSRLTVL.

V usage is TRBV2 and J usage is TRBJ1-2, with D uncertain. CDR1 and CDR2 (germline): SNHLY, FYNNEI. V lost 4 bases and J 0 bases, leaving 6 bases between the germline ends. This CDR3 has 13 amino acids. Here the CDR3 reads CASSGTTNYGYTF. As DNA, the CDR3 is TGTGCCAGCAGTGGCACCACTAACTATGGCTACACCTTC. Full variable domain (missing parts from reference TRBV2 and TRBJ1-2): EPEVTQTPSHQVTQMGQEVILRCVPISNHLYFYWYRQILGQKVEFLVSFYNNEISEKSEIFDDQFSVERPDGSNFTLKIRSTKLEDSAMYFCASSGTTNYGYTFGSGTRLTVV.

This clonotype was seen at least ten times. The chain has TRBV29-1 and TRBJ2-5; D remains unclear. Trimming left V 7 bases short and J 0 bases short, with 15 bases between. Germline V lookup: CDR1 SQVTM, CDR2 ANQGSEA. This CDR3 has 14 amino acids. The CDR3 DNA is TGCAGCGCCCAATCCATATTTAACCAAGAGACCCAGTACTTC. This encodes CSAQSIFNQETQYF.

As regards this clonotype: A read error may be the cause here, since a much bigger clone is one base away. The chain has TRBV3-1 and TRBJ2-5; a possible D gene is TRBD2 (5 bases). Trimming left V 0 bases short and J 11 bases short, with 16 bases between. This CDR3 region has 14 residues. The V gene's germline CDR1 is LGHDT and CDR2 YNNKEL (reference sequence). CDR3 sequence (DNA): TGTGCCAGCAGCCAAGAGGCCTCAGGAGGTGAGCAGTACTTC. The encoded protein is CASSQEASGGEQYF.

This clonotype has ten or more counts. The chain combines TRBV19 with TRBJ2-3; D is undetermined. The CDR3 loop spans 13 amino acids. Trimming removed 6 bases from V and 0 bases from J, with 7 bases in between. Germline lookup yields CDR1 LNHDA and CDR2 SQIVND (reference sequence). The CDR3 reads CASRTASTDTQYF. The CDR3 DNA reads TGTGCCAGTAGGACGGCTAGCACAGATACGCAGTATTTT.

This CDR3 reads CSARERLAQSYEQYF. The CDR3 nucleotides read TGCAGTGCTAGAGAACGACTAGCGCAGAGCTACGAGCAGTACTTC. This chain joins TRBV20-1 and TRBJ2-7, with TRBD2 matching 8 bases. With 0 bases clipped from V and 3 bases from J, the junction kept 7 bases outside the gene matches. Per the germline V gene, CDR1 is DFQATT and CDR2 is SNEGSKA (reference sequence). The CDR3 length is 15 residues.